The 23 T cell receptor beta chains below all came from one sample that was sequenced in a study of radiation and T cells in renal cell carcinoma. Time point reported: baseline pretreatment blood. Treatment in this sample: 15 Gy SBRT to primary tumor, nephrectomy 4 weeks later. Repertoires were generated with immunoSEQ multiplex PCR, while TCRdb's copy carries only in-frame clones and drops some. The repertoire holds tens of thousands of clones, with over 70% as singletons. Material: blood, obtained from a patient whose treatment included radiotherapy and nephrectomy. The receptors come from a man aged 60 to 75 with renal cell carcinoma.

CDR3 DNA: TGTGCCAGCAGTTATATCCAGGAGCAGTTCTTC. Its translation: CASSYIQEQFF. The J gene is TRBJ2-1, the V gene TRBV2, with D unresolved. Trimming removed 5 bases from V and 10 bases from J, with 9 bases in between. The CDR3 runs 11 residues. Looked up from germline, CDR1 is SNHLY and CDR2 is FYNNEI. The full variable domain, its missing parts supplied by reference TRBV2 and TRBJ2-1, is EPEVTQTPSHQVTQMGQEVILRCVPISNHLYFYWYRQILGQKVEFLVSFYNNEISEKSEIFDDQFSVERPDGSNFTLKIRSTKLEDSAMYFCASSYIQEQFFGPGTRLTVL.

Written as DNA, the CDR3 is TGCGCCAGCAGCGGTGGACTAGCGACCAATGAGCAGTTCTTC. Protein: CASSGGLATNEQFF. The chain has TRBV5-1 and TRBJ2-1; TRBD2 agrees at 9 bases. V shed 4 bases and J 6 bases; nucleotides not matched to a gene: 5. The germline V gene has CDR1 SGHRS and CDR2 YFSETQ. The CDR3 length is 14 residues.

V gene TRBV6-1 combines with J gene TRBJ2-7, with D maybe TRBD1 (6 bases). Germline assignment: CDR1 MNHNS and CDR2 SASEGT. The CDR3 loop spans 14 amino acids. In nucleotides, the CDR3 is TGTGCCAGCAGTGAATCGAGGACAGCTACATTTCGGGACGTC. It specifies CASSESRTATFRDV.

This clone occurred a few times. This chain connects TRBV19 to TRBJ2-5, with D perhaps TRBD1 (5 bases). Germline V gene sequence: CDR1 LNHDA, CDR2 SQIVND (reference sequence). Trimming removed 11 bases from V and 2 bases from J, with 21 bases in between. CDR3 length: 15 residues. In DNA form, the CDR3 reads TGTGCCGTCAGTACAAGGTATCAGGGACAAGAGACCCAGTACTTC. Protein sequence: CAVSTRYQGQETQYF.

DNA of the CDR3: TGTGCCAGCAGCTTAACGGAGTTCTACGAGCAGTACGTC. Protein: CASSLTEFYEQYV. The chain recombines TRBV5-5 with TRBJ2-7; the D is unclear. This CDR3 is 13 amino acids long. The V gene's germline CDR1 is SGHKS and CDR2 YYEKEE (reference sequence). V was shortened by 2 bases and J by 3 bases, with 9 bases between the two germline ends.

The V and J genes are TRBV19 and TRBJ2-3; 10 positions agree with TRBD1. Germline CDR1 and CDR2: LNHDA and SQIVND (reference sequence). CDR3 length: 15 amino acids. V lost 7 bases to trimming and J lost 1 base; unmatched junction nucleotides: 5. Here the CDR3 DNA reads TGTGCCAGTAAAAGACAGGGGGCAGGCACAGATACGCAGTATTTT. Its protein is CASKRQGAGTDTQYF.

The J gene is TRBJ1-2, the V gene TRBV18, with a weak D call TRBD1 (5 bases). Germline CDR1 is KGHSH and CDR2 is LQKENI. This CDR3 has 16 amino acids. The ends were cut back, 2 bases at V and 4 bases at J, with 17 bases in the middle. CDR3 sequence: CASSPSGGAALYGYTF. For the CDR3, the DNA is TGTGCCAGCTCACCATCTGGAGGGGCAGCACTCTATGGCTACACCTTC.

The chain uses TRBV6-5 and TRBJ2-7; 8 positions match TRBD1. This CDR3 has 15 residues. From germline, CDR1 is MNHEY and CDR2 SVGAGI. V gave up 2 bases and J gave up 4 bases; unmatched junction bases: 7. CDR3 nucleotide sequence: TGTGCCAGCAGTTACCCCACAGGGGGAATATACGAGCAGTACTTC. It translates to CASSYPTGGIYEQYF.

The genes are TRBV6-6 and TRBJ2-2; no clear D. The germline CDR1 and CDR2 sequences are MNHNY and SVGAGI (reference sequence). V was cut by 7 bases and J by 0 bases, with 6 bases left in between. CDR3 length: 13 residues. The CDR3 nucleotides are TGTGCCAGCAACGCACCGAACACCGGGGAGCTGTTTTTT. Its translation: CASNAPNTGELFF.

This chain links TRBV6-4 with TRBJ2-1; 12 bases agree with TRBD2. CDR3 length: 14 amino acids. Germline CDR1 and CDR2: MRHNA and SNTAGT. The V gene end was trimmed by 3 bases and the J gene end by 8 bases; junction bases not matched to a gene: 2. The CDR3 DNA is TGTGCCAGCAGTGAACTAGCGGGAGGATATGAGCAGTTCTTC. Its protein product is CASSELAGGYEQFF.

This clone was seen a single time. The V call is TRBV7-7, the J call TRBJ2-5, with 9 positions matching TRBD1. V dropped 5 bases and J dropped 1; count of bases not matched to a gene: 5. CDR3 length: 15 amino acids. The germline CDR1 and CDR2 sequences are SSHAT and FNYEAQ (reference sequence). The CDR3 sequence: CASSPDRGTQETQYF. The CDR3 DNA is TGTGCCAGCAGCCCTGACAGGGGGACCCAAGAGACCCAGTACTTC.

Many counts were recorded for this clone. The chain links TRBV5-1 to TRBJ1-2, with a tentative D call TRBD1 (5 bases). V lost 3 bases to trimming and J lost 10 bases, with 19 bases between them. CDR3 length equals 14 residues. CDR1 SGHRS and CDR2 YFSETQ come from the germline V gene. The CDR3 nucleotides read TGCGCCAGCAGCTCCGACGGATCCGGGGGGTTCTACACCTTC. It is translated as CASSSDGSGGFYTF.

The chain uses TRBV7-6 and TRBJ2-2; 13 bases are shared with TRBD2. The CDR3 loop spans 19 amino acids. The V gene's germline CDR1 is SGHVS and CDR2 FNYEAQ. Trimming removed 2 bases from V and 8 bases from J; junction bases left unmatched: 14. In DNA, the CDR3 is TGTGCCAGCAGCTTAATACGGACTAGCGGGAGATCCCAGATGGGGGAGCTGTTTTTT. It encodes CASSLIRTSGRSQMGELFF.

The table lists this clone with a count of one. CDR3 in amino acids: CASSETLARATEAFF. For the CDR3, the DNA is TGTGCCAGCAGTGAAACACTCGCTAGGGCGACTGAAGCTTTCTTT. The chain joins TRBV6-1 to TRBJ1-1; D is unclear. CDR1 and CDR2 from the germline V gene are MNHNS and SASEGT. The CDR3 is 15 residues long. Trimming took off 2 bases at V and 5 bases at J, with 15 bases between the two ends.

The chain is built from TRBV7-3 and TRBJ2-1; tentative D call: TRBD2 (6 bases). Trimming took off 3 bases at V and 0 bases at J, with 9 bases between the two ends. This CDR3 comprises 15 residues. The V gene's germline CDR1 is SGHTA and CDR2 FQGTGA. CDR3 loop: CASSFRLGSYNEQFF. The CDR3 DNA reads TGTGCCAGCAGCTTTAGACTAGGCTCCTACAATGAGCAGTTCTTC.

The gene calls are TRBV19 and TRBJ2-7; D is ambiguous. The CDR3 is 15 residues long. CDR1 is LNHDA and CDR2 is SQIVND in the germline V gene (reference sequence). V lost 3 bases to trimming and J lost 0 bases, with 12 bases between them. The CDR3: CASSIDTLSSYEQYF. Here the CDR3 DNA reads TGTGCCAGTAGTATTGACACCCTGAGCTCCTACGAGCAGTACTTC.

This clone showed up just a few times. The DNA of the CDR3 is TGTGCCAGCAGCGTAGCACCGAACACTGAAGCTTTCTTT. Translation gives CASSVAPNTEAFF. V gene TRBV9 combines with J gene TRBJ1-1; D remains unclear. The V gene lost 0 bases and the J gene lost 1 base, with 4 bases spanning the gap. Germline CDR1 SGDLS, CDR2 YYNGEE. The CDR3 totals 13 residues.

The chain couples TRBV19 to TRBJ2-2; 7 nucleotides match TRBD1. CDR1 and CDR2 (germline): LNHDA, SQIVND (reference sequence). The length of the CDR3 is 14 residues. In DNA form, the CDR3 reads TGTGCGGCCGGTGGGACAGCGAACACCGGGGAGCTGTTTTTT. Its protein product is CAAGGTANTGELFF. Full variable domain (missing parts from reference TRBV19 and TRBJ2-2): DGGITQSPKYLFRKEGQNVTLSCEQNLNHDAMYWYRQDPGQGLRLIYYSQIVNDFQKGDIAEGYSVSREKKESFPLTVTSAQKNPTAFYLCAAGGTANTGELFFGEGSRLTVL.

The chain recombines TRBV5-3 with TRBJ2-1, with D perhaps matching TRBD1 (6 bases). TRBV5-3 carries the ORF label, with uncertain function. V lost 3 bases and J 1 base, leaving 11 bases between the germline ends. There are 15 residues in the CDR3. CDR3 region: CARSYRDNSYNEQFF. The DNA for the CDR3 is TGTGCCAGAAGCTACCGGGACAATTCCTACAATGAGCAGTTCTTC.

The chain uses TRBV9 and TRBJ1-3; D is perhaps TRBD1 (6 bases). Trimming pared 0 bases from V and 4 bases from J, leaving 11 bases between. The germline V gene has CDR1 SGDLS and CDR2 YYNGEE. The CDR3 has 15 amino acids. CDR3 in DNA: TGTGCCAGCAGCGTAGGTTCAGGGGAAGGAAACACCATATATTTT. Its translation is CASSVGSGEGNTIYF.

This chain connects TRBV19 to TRBJ2-7; 7 bases align to TRBD1. The CDR3 runs to 15 residues. Germline-derived CDR1 and CDR2 are LNHDA and SQIVND (reference sequence). Losses at the gene ends were 6 bases for V and 5 bases for J; bases not matched to a gene: 13. CDR3 coding DNA: TGTGCCAGTAGCCCCGGGACAGCCTACGGGGACGAGCAGTACGTC. Translation gives CASSPGTAYGDEQYV.

In this sample, this clone turned up a few times. The chain combines TRBV27 with TRBJ1-2; D unclear. From germline, CDR1 is MNHEY and CDR2 SMNVEV (reference sequence). The CDR3 extends over 13 amino acids. The germline V and J ends were trimmed by 4 bases and 4 bases, with 10 bases remaining between them. CDR3 DNA: TGTGCCAGCAGTTATGGGGAAGGCTATGGCTACACCTTC. Residues: CASSYGEGYGYTF.

The CDR3 coding sequence is TGTGCCATCAGTGATTCGGTCGGGGTCTCCTACGAGCAGTACGTC. As protein: CAISDSVGVSYEQYV. This chain connects TRBV10-3 to TRBJ2-7; a weak D match, TRBD2 (5 bases). The germline CDR1 and CDR2 sequences are ENHRY and SYGVKD. V was clipped by 3 bases and J by 0 bases, with 12 bases between them. CDR3 size: 15 residues.